This T cell receptor beta chain was recorded in a study of regulatory T cells in long-lasting Graves disease. For TCR beta, libraries came from iRepertoire HTBI primers and Arm-PCR of CDR3 regions. TCRdb independently ran MiXCR on the multiplex PCR reads; one entry per CDR3 protein. The sample has some 340,000 distinct CDR3 sequences; about 11% are singletons. The time point is: newly diagnosed GD, antithyroid drugs for less than 3 months. TCR sequences were obtained from RNA taken from PBMCs. The peripheral blood volume drawn was approximately 9 milliliters, and it was collected into EDTA tubes. This clonotype was counted a few times. What it binds is not known. V shed 6 bases and J shed 3 bases, with 11 bases lying between them. CDR3 length: 13 amino acids. Study conclusions and caveats: The researchers studied only peripheral blood, not thyroid tissue.

This same sample was also taken into another study, of T cells in Graves' hyperthyroidism and ophthalmopathy. This second report adds: Blood samples included most of the expanded thyroid clonotypes exceeding 0.001.

The TCR sequence derives from a woman aged 18-35 years with Graves disease. Sequences were derived from peripheral blood mononuclear cells (PBMCs), sampled at new diagnosis, from a patient treated with antithyroid drugs. The chain combines TRBV12-3 or TRBV12-4 with TRBJ2-5; D is perhaps TRBD1 (6 bases). CDR3 nucleotides: TGTGCCAGCAGGGAACGGACAGAAGAGACCCAGTACTTC. This codes for CASRERTEETQYF.